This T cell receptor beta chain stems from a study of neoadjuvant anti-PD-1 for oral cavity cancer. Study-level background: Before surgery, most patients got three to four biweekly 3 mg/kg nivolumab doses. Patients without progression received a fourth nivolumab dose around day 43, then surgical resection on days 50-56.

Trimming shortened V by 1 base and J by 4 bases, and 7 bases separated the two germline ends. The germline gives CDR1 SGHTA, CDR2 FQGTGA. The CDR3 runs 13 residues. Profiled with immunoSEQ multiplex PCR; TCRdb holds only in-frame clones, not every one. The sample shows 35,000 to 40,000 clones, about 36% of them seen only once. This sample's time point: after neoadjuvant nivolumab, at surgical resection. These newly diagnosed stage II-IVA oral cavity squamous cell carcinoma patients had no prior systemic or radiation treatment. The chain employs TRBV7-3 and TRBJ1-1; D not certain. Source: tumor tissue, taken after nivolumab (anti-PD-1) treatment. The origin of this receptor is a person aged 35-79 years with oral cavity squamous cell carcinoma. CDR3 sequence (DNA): TGTGCCAGCAGCTTAAATCGGGGCACTGAAGCTTTCTTT. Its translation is CASSLNRGTEAFF.